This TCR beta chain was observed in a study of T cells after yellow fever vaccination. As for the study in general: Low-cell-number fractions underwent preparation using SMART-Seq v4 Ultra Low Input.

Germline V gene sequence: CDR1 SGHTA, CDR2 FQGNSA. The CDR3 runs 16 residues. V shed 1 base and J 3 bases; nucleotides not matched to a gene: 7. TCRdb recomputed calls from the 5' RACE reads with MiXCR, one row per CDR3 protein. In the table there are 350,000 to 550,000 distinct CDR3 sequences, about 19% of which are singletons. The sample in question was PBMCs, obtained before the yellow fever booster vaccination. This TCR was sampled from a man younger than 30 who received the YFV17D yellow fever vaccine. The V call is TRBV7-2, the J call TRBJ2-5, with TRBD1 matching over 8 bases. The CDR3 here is CASSLVSGGVEETQYF. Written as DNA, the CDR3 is TGTGCCAGCAGCTTAGTGTCAGGGGGCGTAGAAGAGACCCAGTACTTC.